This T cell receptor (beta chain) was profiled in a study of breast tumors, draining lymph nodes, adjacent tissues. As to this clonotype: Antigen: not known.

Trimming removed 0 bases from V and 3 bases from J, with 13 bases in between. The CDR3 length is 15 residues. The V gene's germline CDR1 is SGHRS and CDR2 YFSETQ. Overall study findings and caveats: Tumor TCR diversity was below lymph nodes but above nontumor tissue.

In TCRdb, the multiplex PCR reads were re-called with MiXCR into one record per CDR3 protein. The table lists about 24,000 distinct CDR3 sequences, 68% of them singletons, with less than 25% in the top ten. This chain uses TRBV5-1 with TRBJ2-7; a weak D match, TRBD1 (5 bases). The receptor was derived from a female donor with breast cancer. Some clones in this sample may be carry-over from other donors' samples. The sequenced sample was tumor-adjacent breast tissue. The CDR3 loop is CASSLDTGHIYEQYF. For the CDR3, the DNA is TGCGCCAGCAGCTTGGATACAGGACACATCTACGAGCAGTACTTC.